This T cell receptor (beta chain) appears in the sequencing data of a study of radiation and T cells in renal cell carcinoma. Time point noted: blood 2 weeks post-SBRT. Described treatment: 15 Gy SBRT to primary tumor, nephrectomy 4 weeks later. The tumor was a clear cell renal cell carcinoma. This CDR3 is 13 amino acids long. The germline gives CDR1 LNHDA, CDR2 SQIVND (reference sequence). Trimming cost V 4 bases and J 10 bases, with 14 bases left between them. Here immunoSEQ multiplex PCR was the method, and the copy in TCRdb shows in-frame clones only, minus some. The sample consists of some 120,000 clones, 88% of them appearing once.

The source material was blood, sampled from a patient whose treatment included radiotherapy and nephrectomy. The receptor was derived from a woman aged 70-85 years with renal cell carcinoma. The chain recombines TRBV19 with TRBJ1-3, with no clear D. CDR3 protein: CASSKVSTETIYF. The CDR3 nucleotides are TGTGCCAGTAGTAAGGTCTCCACCGAGACCATATATTTT.